These T cell receptor beta chains were read from a single sample in a study of T cell clonotyping in hematopoietic cell transplantation. Assay: immunoSEQ multiplex PCR; the TCRdb copy retains only in-frame clones and omits some. The sample lists 40,000 to 45,000 clones; 90% to 95% were seen once. Sequenced: peripheral blood mononuclear cells. These receptors originate from a woman aged 50 to 60 in good health. Some clones in this sample may be carry-over from other donors' samples. CDR3s include the opening cysteine and the closing phenylalanine or tryptophan. A D gene is named only where the DNA matches it firmly. Clone size is shown for a subset of rows, as once, few, many or a class of expanded clone.

v_call	d_call	j_call	clone_size	cdr3_aa	cdr3_nt
TRBV4-3	TRBD1	TRBJ1-2	.	CASSQTGGEFGYTF	TGCGCCAGCAGCCAAACAGGGGGGGAGTTTGGCTACACCTTC
TRBV27	.	TRBJ1-2	.	CASSLKFAYGYTF	TGTGCCAGCAGTTTAAAGTTTGCCTATGGCTACACCTTC
TRBV2	.	TRBJ2-5	.	CASSVGVGYQETQYF	TGTGCCAGCAGTGTCGGAGTAGGGTACCAAGAGACCCAGTACTTC
TRBV6-6	.	TRBJ2-7	.	CASTSDGAGTYEQYF	TGTGCCAGCACCTCCGACGGGGCGGGGACCTACGAGCAGTACTTC
TRBV7-6	.	TRBJ1-1	.	CASSLTDSNTEAFF	TGTGCCAGCAGCTTAACGGACAGTAACACTGAAGCTTTCTTT
TRBV7-8	TRBD1	TRBJ2-5	.	CASSLEGTGGQETQYF	TGTGCCAGCAGCTTAGAAGGGACAGGGGGCCAAGAGACCCAGTACTTC
TRBV28	TRBD2	TRBJ2-2	.	CASRFSGGNTGELFF	TGTGCCAGCCGCTTTAGCGGGGGGAACACCGGGGAGCTGTTTTTT
TRBV30	.	TRBJ1-6	.	CAWKDARSPLHF	TGTGCCTGGAAAGACGCCCGTTCACCCCTCCACTTT
TRBV19	.	TRBJ2-2	.	CASSKGQNTGELFF	TGTGCCAGTAGTAAAGGACAGAACACCGGGGAGCTGTTTTTT
TRBV23-1	.	TRBJ2-7	.	CAIDTDYEQYF	TGCGCCATCGACACAGACTACGAGCAGTACTTC
TRBV6-1	.	TRBJ2-1	.	CASSESPGAAEQFF	TGTGCCAGCAGTGAATCCCCGGGCGCGGCAGAGCAGTTCTTC
TRBV6-5	.	TRBJ2-1	.	CASSYGQKPYNEQFF	TGTGCCAGCAGTTACGGGCAGAAACCATACAATGAGCAGTTCTTC
TRBV10-3	.	TRBJ2-1	.	CAISRTLNNEQFF	TGTGCCATCAGCAGGACGCTGAACAATGAGCAGTTCTTC
TRBV27	TRBD1	TRBJ2-7	.	CASSLGGQNEQYF	TGTGCCAGCAGTTTAGGGGGACAGAACGAGCAGTACTTC
TRBV7-9	.	TRBJ2-7	.	CASSLGTYEQYF	TGTGCCAGCAGCTTAGGAACCTACGAGCAGTACTTC
TRBV10-1	TRBD1	TRBJ1-5	.	CASPGQGKISNQPQHF	TGCGCCAGTCCTGGACAGGGAAAAATTAGCAATCAGCCCCAGCATTTT
TRBV5-6	.	TRBJ1-3	.	CASSSAAGNTIYF	TGTGCCAGCAGCTCCGCGGCTGGAAACACCATATATTTT
TRBV4-1	.	TRBJ2-7	.	CASSQGQAYEQYF	TGCGCCAGCAGCCAAGGGCAGGCCTACGAGCAGTACTTC
TRBV28	TRBD1	TRBJ2-7	.	CASSYLLLIQDRGPSNGQYF	TGTGCCAGCAGTTACCTCTTATTAATCCAGGACAGGGGGCCATCAAACGGGCAGTACTTC
TRBV4-2	.	TRBJ2-7	.	CASSQARTGGLYEQYF	TGTGCCAGCAGCCAAGCTCGAACGGGGGGCCTCTACGAGCAGTACTTC
TRBV6-5	TRBD1	TRBJ1-5	.	CASSLDRGSNQPQHF	TGTGCCAGCAGTTTAGACAGGGGTAGCAATCAGCCCCAGCATTTT
TRBV15	.	TRBJ1-5	once	CATSSDRTDHQPQHF	TGTGCCACCAGCAGTGATCGGACAGATCATCAGCCCCAGCATTTT
TRBV11-3	.	TRBJ1-2	.	CASSSGPHAGYTF	TGTGCCAGCAGCTCAGGACCCCATGCGGGCTACACCTTC
TRBV19	TRBD2	TRBJ2-1	.	CASTSSGYNEQFF	TGTGCCAGTACCAGTAGCGGGTACAATGAGCAGTTCTTC
TRBV11-1	.	TRBJ1-2	.	CASSPGGTF	TGTGCCAGCAGCCCTGGGGGCACCTTC
TRBV6-6	.	TRBJ1-2	.	CASSYPSTF	TGTGCCAGCAGTTACCCATCCACCTTC
TRBV7-2	.	TRBJ1-4	.	CASSSGRENEKLFF	TGTGCCAGCAGCTCGGGACGGGAAAATGAAAAACTGTTTTTT
TRBV5-6	.	TRBJ1-1	.	CASSLVVGRKGMNTEAFF	TGTGCCAGCAGCTTGGTAGTAGGTCGGAAGGGGATGAACACTGAAGCTTTCTTT
TRBV5-6	TRBD1	TRBJ2-1	.	CASSWGTGGSYNEQFF	TGTGCCAGCAGCTGGGGGACAGGGGGCTCCTACAATGAGCAGTTCTTC
TRBV9	.	TRBJ2-4	.	CASSQGIGFKNIQYF	TGTGCCAGCAGCCAGGGAATTGGGTTCAAAAACATTCAGTACTTC
TRBV6-1	TRBD2	TRBJ2-1	once	CASSERAGGLYNEQFF	TGTGCCAGCAGTGAGAGGGCGGGGGGCCTTTACAATGAGCAGTTCTTC
TRBV6-6	TRBD1	TRBJ1-2	.	CASSAGGAYGYTF	TGTGCCAGCTCGGCAGGGGGCGCGTATGGCTACACCTTC
TRBV7-9	.	TRBJ1-1	.	CASSLAGYTEAFF	TGTGCCAGCAGCTTAGCGGGATACACTGAAGCTTTCTTT
TRBV10-2	.	TRBJ2-2	.	CASSESWGETNTGELFF	TGCGCCAGCAGTGAGTCCTGGGGGGAAACGAACACCGGGGAGCTGTTTTTT
TRBV29-1	.	TRBJ1-1	few	CSVVNGHTEAFF	TGCAGCGTTGTAAATGGACACACTGAAGCTTTCTTT
TRBV11-1	.	TRBJ1-4	once	CASSLDVGRPEKLFF	TGTGCCAGCAGCTTAGATGTCGGACGGCCTGAAAAACTGTTTTTT
TRBV5-6	TRBD1	TRBJ2-1	.	CASSFGSGTGPYNEQFF	TGTGCCAGCAGTTTTGGGTCCGGGACAGGCCCCTACAATGAGCAGTTCTTC
TRBV7-9	TRBD2	TRBJ2-5	.	CASSLETSLETQYF	TGTGCCAGCAGCTTAGAGACTAGCTTGGAGACCCAGTACTTC
TRBV9	.	TRBJ1-3	.	CASSVDTGTGNTIYF	TGTGCCAGCAGCGTAGATACAGGGACTGGAAACACCATATATTTT